This TCR beta chain stems from a study of blood T cell repertoires in COVID-19. Study processing details: Using reference gene primer amplification, nucleated cell counts were estimated. Sequenced by immunoSEQ multiplex PCR; TCRdb stores in-frame clones only, minus some. That table supplies the V and J calls and clone size; D and trimming were determined from the DNA. The table has around 450,000 clones, 90% seen once. This CDR3 has 14 residues. V lost 5 bases and J lost 4, with 14 bases in between. Germline lookup yields CDR1 SEHNR and CDR2 FQNEAQ (reference sequence). The chain employs TRBV7-9 and TRBJ2-5; a possible D gene is TRBD2 (7 bases). The sequence derives from a man aged 18 to 29 who had recovered from COVID-19. The specimen was PBMCs or T cells enriched from blood (not recorded which). The CDR3 sequence is CASSISRGGETQYF. The CDR3, as DNA: TGTGCCAGCAGCATAAGTAGGGGGGGAGAGACCCAGTACTTC.